Given below is one T cell receptor beta chain in context. Its cognate antigen is unknown. This sample is part of a study of T cell clonotyping in hematopoietic cell transplantation. General study findings and limits: Few recipient clonotypes overlapped donors; over 95% were de novo at given depth.

Data came from immunoSEQ multiplex PCR; TCRdb stores just in-frame clones and leaves some out. This repertoire shows roughly 9,300 clones, less than 85% found once; its top ten account for about 54%. Germline V lookup: CDR1 SGHNT, CDR2 YENEEA. The V and J ends lost 4 bases and 2 bases, in that order; junction bases with no gene match: 4. The CDR3 length is 15 residues. This chain joins TRBV11-3 and TRBJ2-5, with 10 bases matching TRBD2. The sequence derives from a male patient between 60 and 69 years old who had an allogeneic stem cell transplant from an unrelated donor, so the T cells may come from the graft donor. Some clones in this sample may be carry-over from other donors' samples. The sequencing here drew on PBMCs, taken at the time of graft-versus-host disease after allogeneic stem cell transplant. The chain's CDR3 is CASSSERGGQETQYF. The CDR3, as DNA: TGTGCCAGCAGCTCCGAGCGGGGGGGTCAAGAGACCCAGTACTTC.